The next 6 T cell receptor beta chains were all read from a single sample in a study of molecular identifiers for immune sequencing clone quantification. TCRdb re-called the PCR reads through MiXCR, storing one row per CDR3 protein. The repertoire includes some 100,000 distinct CDR3 sequences, about 20% of them detected once, and about 0.85% sits in the top ten. Sequencing input: naive CD8+ T cells from blood, with Jurkat cell RNA spiked in. Indicated subset: FACS-sorted CD8+CD4-CCR7+CD45RA+ naive T cells. All receptors derive from a human donor in good health. Some libraries in this study had Jurkat cell RNA spiked in.

This clonotype was picked up one time. A much more abundant neighbour one base away suggests this may be a read error. The final CDR3 position lacks the conserved phenylalanine or tryptophan, pointing to a likely read error. The chain combines TRBV24-1 with TRBJ2-3, with D maybe TRBD1 (6 bases). The CDR3 contains 13 residues. The germline gives CDR1 KGHDR, CDR2 SFDVKD. Trimming stripped 8 bases from V and 2 bases from J, with 10 bases between. Here the CDR3 DNA reads TGTGCCACCAAGGACAGAGACACAGATACGCAGTATCTT. Translated, it gives CATKDRDTDTQYL.

In this sample, this clonotype turned up many times. V is TRBV30 and J is TRBJ1-1, with D tentatively TRBD1 (5 bases). CDR1 is GTSNPN, CDR2 SVGIG, per germline (reference sequence). The CDR3 totals 12 residues. V lost 5 bases, J lost 5 bases, and 12 bases lay in between. The CDR3: CAWGHGATEAFF. The CDR3 coding sequence is TGTGCCTGGGGGCACGGGGCAACTGAAGCTTTCTTT.

In this sample, this clonotype turned up many times. V gene TRBV7-9 combines with J gene TRBJ1-5; D gene ambiguous. Per the germline V gene, CDR1 is SEHNR and CDR2 is FQNEAQ (reference sequence). Trimming took 5 bases from V and 0 from J, leaving 8 bases between them. The CDR3 contains 14 residues. The CDR3 coding sequence is TGTGCCAGCAGCGCAACTAATAGCAATCAGCCCCAGCATTTT. It yields the protein CASSATNSNQPQHF. Using reference TRBV7-9 and TRBJ1-5 for the parts outside the CDR3, the full variable domain is DTGVSQNPRHKITKRGQNVTFRCDPISEHNRLYWYRQTLGQGPEFLTYFQNEAQLEKSRLLSDRFSAERPKGSFSTLEIQRTEQGDSAMYLCASSATNSNQPQHFGDGTRLSIL.

There are a few counts of this clonotype. V and J are TRBV11-2 and TRBJ2-7, with 9 positions matching TRBD2. Germline V gives CDR1 SGHAT, CDR2 FQNNGV. Trimming removed 2 bases from V and 0 bases from J; junction bases left unmatched: 14. The CDR3 runs 19 residues. In DNA, the CDR3 is TGTGCCAGCAGCTTATCGGGCCTCGGTAGCGGGGGACTCTCCTACGAGCAGTACTTC. Protein: CASSLSGLGSGGLSYEQYF.

In this sample, this clonotype turned up many times. V is TRBV6-5 and J is TRBJ1-2, with unresolved D. The CDR3 totals 19 residues. Germline V gene sequence: CDR1 MNHEY, CDR2 SVGAGI. Trimming took 0 bases from V and 0 from J, leaving 20 bases between them. The CDR3 loop reads CASSYSPGSLPLANYGYTF. In DNA form, the CDR3 reads TGTGCCAGCAGTTACTCGCCGGGGTCCCTACCCTTAGCTAACTATGGCTACACCTTC.

This clonotype came up a few times. The chain carries TRBV2 and TRBJ1-5, with D possibly TRBD1 on 5 matching bases. The CDR3 runs to 15 residues. Germline V lookup: CDR1 SNHLY, CDR2 FYNNEI. The V end lost 3 bases, the J end lost 2 bases, and 11 bases lay between the germline ends. The CDR3: CASSDVGPGNQPQHF. Here the CDR3 DNA reads TGTGCCAGCAGTGATGTGGGGCCCGGCAATCAGCCCCAGCATTTT. The variable domain in full, completed from reference TRBV2 and TRBJ1-5, reads EPEVTQTPSHQVTQMGQEVILRCVPISNHLYFYWYRQILGQKVEFLVSFYNNEISEKSEIFDDQFSVERPDGSNFTLKIRSTKLEDSAMYFCASSDVGPGNQPQHFGDGTRLSIL.